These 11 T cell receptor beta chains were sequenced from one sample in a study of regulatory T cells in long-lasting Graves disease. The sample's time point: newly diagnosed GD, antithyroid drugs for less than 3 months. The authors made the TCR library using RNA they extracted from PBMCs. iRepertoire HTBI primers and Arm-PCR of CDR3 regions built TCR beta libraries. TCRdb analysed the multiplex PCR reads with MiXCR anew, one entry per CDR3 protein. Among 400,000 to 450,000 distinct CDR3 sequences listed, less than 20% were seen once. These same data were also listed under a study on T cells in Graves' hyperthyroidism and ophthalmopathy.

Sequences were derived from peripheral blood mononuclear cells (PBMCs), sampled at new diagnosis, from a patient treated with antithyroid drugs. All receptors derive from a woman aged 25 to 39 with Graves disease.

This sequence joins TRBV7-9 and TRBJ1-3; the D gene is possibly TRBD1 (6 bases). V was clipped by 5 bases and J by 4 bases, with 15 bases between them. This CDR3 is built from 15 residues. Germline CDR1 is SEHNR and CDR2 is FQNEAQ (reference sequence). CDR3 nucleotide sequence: TGTGCCAGCAGCCCAACAGGGTGGGGAGGAAACACCATATATTTT. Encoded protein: CASSPTGWGGNTIYF.

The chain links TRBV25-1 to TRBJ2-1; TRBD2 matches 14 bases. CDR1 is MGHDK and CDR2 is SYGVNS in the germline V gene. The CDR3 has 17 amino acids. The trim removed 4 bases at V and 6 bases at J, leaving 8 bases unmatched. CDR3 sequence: CASSGHTGTSGSNEQFF. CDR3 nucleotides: TGTGCCAGCAGTGGCCACACCGGGACTAGCGGGAGCAATGAGCAGTTCTTC.

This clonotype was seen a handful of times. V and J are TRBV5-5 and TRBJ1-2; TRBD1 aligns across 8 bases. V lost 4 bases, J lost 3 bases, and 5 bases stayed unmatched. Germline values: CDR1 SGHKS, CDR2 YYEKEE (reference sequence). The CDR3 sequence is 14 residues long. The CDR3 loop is CASSLDRGHYGYTF. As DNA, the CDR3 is TGTGCCAGCAGCCTTGACAGGGGACACTATGGCTACACCTTC.

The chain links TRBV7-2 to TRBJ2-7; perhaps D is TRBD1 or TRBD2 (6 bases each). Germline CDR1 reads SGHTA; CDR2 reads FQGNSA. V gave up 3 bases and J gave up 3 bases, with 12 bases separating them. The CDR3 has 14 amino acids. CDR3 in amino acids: CASSFGGQSYEQYF. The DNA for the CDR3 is TGTGCCAGCAGCTTCGGGGGCCAAAGCTACGAGCAGTACTTC.

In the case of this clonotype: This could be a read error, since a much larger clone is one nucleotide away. The CDR3 region is CASSLGPDEQYF. As DNA, the CDR3 is TGTGCCAGCAGCTTAGGCCCGGACGAGCAGTACTTC. The rearrangement joins TRBV11-1 to TRBJ2-7, with D unclear. Germline CDR1 SGHAT, CDR2 FQDESV (reference sequence). This CDR3 spans 12 amino acids. V lost 1 base and J lost 5, with 6 bases in between.

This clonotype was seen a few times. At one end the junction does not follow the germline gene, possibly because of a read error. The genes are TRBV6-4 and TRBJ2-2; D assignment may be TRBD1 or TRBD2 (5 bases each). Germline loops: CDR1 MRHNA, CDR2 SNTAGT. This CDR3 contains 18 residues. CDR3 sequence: CASSYSLHRLWGTGELFF. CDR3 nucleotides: TGTGCCAGCAGTTACTCTCTCCACAGGTTGTGGGGGACCGGGGAGCTGTTTTTT.

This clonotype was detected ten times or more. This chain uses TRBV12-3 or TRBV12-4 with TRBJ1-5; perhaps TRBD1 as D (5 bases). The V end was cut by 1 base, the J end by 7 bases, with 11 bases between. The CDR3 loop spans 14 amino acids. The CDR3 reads CASSLERDPQPQHF. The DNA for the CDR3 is TGTGCCAGCAGTTTAGAGAGGGACCCCCAGCCCCAGCATTTT.

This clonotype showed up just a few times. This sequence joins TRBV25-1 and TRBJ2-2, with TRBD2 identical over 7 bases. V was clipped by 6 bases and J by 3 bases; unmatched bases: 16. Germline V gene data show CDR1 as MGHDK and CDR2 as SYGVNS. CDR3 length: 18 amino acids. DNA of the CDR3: TGTGCCAGCAGCCCGAGGGGCAAGGGAGGGTGGGACACCGGGGAGCTGTTTTTT. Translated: CASSPRGKGGWDTGELFF.

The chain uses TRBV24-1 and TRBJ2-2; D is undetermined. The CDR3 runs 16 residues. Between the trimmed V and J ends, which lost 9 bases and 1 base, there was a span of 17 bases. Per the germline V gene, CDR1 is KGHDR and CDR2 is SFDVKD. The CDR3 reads CATQPSNKLNTGELFF. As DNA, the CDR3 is TGTGCCACCCAGCCCAGCAACAAGCTGAACACCGGGGAGCTGTTTTTT.

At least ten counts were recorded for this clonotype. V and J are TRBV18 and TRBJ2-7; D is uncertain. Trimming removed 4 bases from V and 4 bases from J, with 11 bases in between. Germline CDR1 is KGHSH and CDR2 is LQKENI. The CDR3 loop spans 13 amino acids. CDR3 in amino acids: CASSQGSGYEQYF. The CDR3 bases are TGTGCCAGCTCACAAGGTTCCGGGTACGAGCAGTACTTC.

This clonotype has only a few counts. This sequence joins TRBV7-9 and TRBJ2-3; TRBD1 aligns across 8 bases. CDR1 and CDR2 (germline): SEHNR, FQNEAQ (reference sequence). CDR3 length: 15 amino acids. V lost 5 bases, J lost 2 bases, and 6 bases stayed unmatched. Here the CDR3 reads CASSPGQGYTDTQYF. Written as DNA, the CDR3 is TGTGCCAGCAGCCCCGGACAGGGCTACACAGATACGCAGTATTTT.